Each of the 32 T cell receptor beta chains below was sequenced from the same sample in a study of immune heterogeneity within non-small cell lung tumors. The authors amplified TCR beta CDR3 by multiplex PCR with 32 V and 13 J primers. From the multiplex PCR reads, TCRdb called clonotypes with MiXCR, one entry per CDR3 protein. The sample records 12,000 to 15,000 distinct CDR3 sequences, 25% to 35% being singletons. Bulk tumor genomic DNA was the template, and each sample received around 650 ng. From each primary tumor, several far-apart biopsies were obtained during surgery. Curative surgical treatment was performed in patients who had newly diagnosed, untreated non-small cell lung cancer. The sequenced material came from lung tumor tissue. These receptors originate from a woman aged 50 to 65 with non-small cell lung cancer.

The chain combines TRBV5-1 with TRBJ2-3, with 9 nucleotides matching TRBD2. The germline gives CDR1 SGHRS, CDR2 YFSETQ. This CDR3 spans 16 amino acids. Trimming removed 3 bases from V and 4 bases from J; junction bases left unmatched: 9. CDR3 residues: CASSSQSSGSSDTQYF. CDR3 nucleotide sequence: TGCGCCAGCAGCTCCCAAAGTAGCGGGAGTTCAGATACGCAGTATTTT.

This clonotype was observed a handful of times. The chain joins TRBV5-1 to TRBJ2-1; D is unresolved. This CDR3 has 14 residues. Germline V lookup: CDR1 SGHRS, CDR2 YFSETQ. V lost 0 bases and J 8 bases, leaving 12 bases between the germline ends. This CDR3 reads CASSLADPMDEQFF. CDR3 nucleotides: TGCGCCAGCAGCTTGGCGGACCCTATGGATGAGCAGTTCTTC. The complete variable domain, with remaining parts taken from reference TRBV5-1 and TRBJ2-1, reads KAGVTQTPRYLIKTRGQQVTLSCSPISGHRSVSWYQQTPGQGLQFLFEYFSETQRNKGNFPGRFSGRQFSNSRSEMNVSTLELGDSALYLCASSLADPMDEQFFGPGTRLTVL.

This clonotype was seen repeatedly, ten times or more. DNA of the CDR3: TGCAGTGCTTTACGGGACGGGGAATTGAACACTGAAGCTTTCTTT. Its translation: CSALRDGELNTEAFF. The chain uses TRBV20-1 and TRBJ1-1, with D maybe TRBD1 (5 bases). Germline V gene lookup returns CDR1 DFQATT and CDR2 SNEGSKA (reference sequence). Deletions cut 5 bases from V and 0 bases from J, with 16 bases between. This CDR3 has 15 amino acids.

This clonotype is medium-sized within its sample. The chain has TRBV20-1 and TRBJ1-1, with D unclear. The CDR3 runs to 14 residues. CDR1 and CDR2 (germline): DFQATT, SNEGSKA (reference sequence). Trimming cost V 3 bases and J 4 bases, with 15 bases left between them. The CDR3 bases are TGCAGTGCTAGGGTTCAGGCCTTGAGCACTGAAGCTTTCTTT. Encoded protein: CSARVQALSTEAFF.

This clonotype turned up a few times. A read error is possible here, since a much larger clone lies one base away. V gene TRBV28 combines with J gene TRBJ1-4; D is ambiguous. Per germline, CDR1 MDHEN and CDR2 SYDVKM. There are 16 residues in the CDR3. The ends were cut back, 6 bases at V and 1 base at J, with 15 bases in the middle. CDR3 DNA: TGTGCCAGCAGCCCTTCCTACACAGTAACTAATGAAAAACTGTTTTTT. It codes for CASSPSYTVTNEKLFF.

This clonotype is termed medium-sized. The chain uses TRBV6-1 and TRBJ1-2; D ambiguous. CDR1 and CDR2 (germline): MNHNS, SASEGT. Trimming removed 5 bases at V and 8 bases at J, with 21 bases between. The CDR3 extends over 15 amino acids. The DNA for the CDR3 is TGTGCCAGCAGTCCCCTTTCTTCCCGGGCCTACGGCTACACCTTC. Protein sequence: CASSPLSSRAYGYTF.

This chain connects TRBV20-1 to TRBJ2-7, with D possibly being TRBD2 (5 bases). CDR3 size: 13 residues. CDR1 is DFQATT and CDR2 is SNEGSKA in the germline V gene (reference sequence). The ends were cut back, 3 bases at V and 3 bases at J, with 12 bases in the middle. The CDR3 loop is CSASGIGNYEQYF. CDR3 DNA sequence: TGCAGTGCTAGCGGGATTGGGAACTACGAGCAGTACTTC.

This clonotype has at least ten counts. The chain has TRBV3-1 and TRBJ2-7; tentative D call: TRBD1 (6 bases). The V end was cut by 4 bases, the J end by 6 bases, with 13 bases between. This CDR3 region has 13 residues. Per the germline V gene, CDR1 is LGHDT and CDR2 is YNNKEL (reference sequence). Here the CDR3 DNA reads TGTGCCAGCAGCCGCCCCAGGGGCGGCGAGCAGTACTTC. This gives the protein CASSRPRGGEQYF.

This chain connects TRBV18 to TRBJ2-3, with 8 bases aligning to TRBD2. CDR1 and CDR2 from the germline V gene are KGHSH and LQKENI. The CDR3 has 16 residues. V lost 1 base to trimming and J lost 1 base; unmatched junction nucleotides: 4. CDR3 in DNA: TGTGCCAGCTCACCACTAACGGGGGGGGGCACAGATACGCAGTATTTT. Translated: CASSPLTGGGTDTQYF.

The chain has TRBV6-5 and TRBJ2-2; TRBD2 is a possible D gene (6 bases). CDR3 length: 17 residues. V lost 6 bases and J 4 bases, leaving 21 bases between the germline ends. Germline assignment: CDR1 MNHEY and CDR2 SVGAGI. CDR3 sequence (DNA): TGTGCCAGCAGGGGGGGATATCGCTCGGCTAGCACCGGGGAGCTGTTTTTT. Protein product: CASRGGYRSASTGELFF.

The sample holds many counts of this clonotype. The gene calls are TRBV7-9 and TRBJ2-7; 8 bases match TRBD2. This CDR3 is built from 15 residues. The J segment lost 2 bases and the V segment lost 4 bases, leaving 7 bases of the junction unmatched. From germline, CDR1 is SEHNR and CDR2 FQNEAQ (reference sequence). The CDR3 region is CASSSDSGRAYEQYF. For the CDR3, the DNA is TGTGCCAGCAGCTCGGACTCCGGGAGGGCCTACGAGCAGTACTTC. Variable domain in full (rest from reference TRBV7-9 and TRBJ2-7): DTGVSQNPRHKITKRGQNVTFRCDPISEHNRLYWYRQTLGQGPEFLTYFQNEAQLEKSRLLSDRFSAERPKGSFSTLEIQRTEQGDSAMYLCASSSDSGRAYEQYFGPGTRLTVT.

This clonotype was seen ten or more times. V is TRBV10-3 and J is TRBJ2-2; TRBD2 matches 11 bases. CDR1 is ENHRY and CDR2 is SYGVKD in the germline V gene. V gave up 8 bases and J gave up 4 bases; unmatched junction bases: 9. This CDR3 contains 16 residues. CDR3 sequence: CAIPTSGSVGTGELFF. CDR3 in DNA: TGTGCCATCCCCACTAGCGGGAGTGTTGGCACCGGGGAGCTGTTTTTT.

In its sample, this clonotype was seen many times. This chain joins TRBV6-4 and TRBJ2-7, with 12 bases lining up with TRBD1. The V gene's germline CDR1 is MRHNA and CDR2 SNTAGT. The CDR3 contains 15 residues. With 10 bases clipped from V and 3 bases from J, the junction kept 10 bases outside the gene matches. The CDR3 loop is CANPGGTGGVYEQYF. In DNA form, the CDR3 reads TGTGCCAACCCGGGAGGGACAGGGGGCGTCTACGAGCAGTACTTC.

This clonotype is a singleton in its sample. The chain is built from TRBV11-2 and TRBJ1-3; D gene unclear. The CDR3 extends over 15 amino acids. Germline CDR1 is SGHAT and CDR2 is FQNNGV. The V end lost 1 base, the J end lost 4 bases, and 11 bases lay between the germline ends. The CDR3 DNA follows: TGTGCCAGCAGCTTAGCCGGACTGGCCGGAAACACCATATATTTT. Translation gives CASSLAGLAGNTIYF.

Many counts were recorded for this clonotype. This chain uses TRBV27 with TRBJ2-1; D perhaps matches TRBD1 (5 bases). Trimming took 7 bases from V and 4 from J, leaving 14 bases between them. CDR1 MNHEY and CDR2 SMNVEV come from the germline V gene (reference sequence). This CDR3 is 14 amino acids long. The CDR3 DNA follows: TGTGCCAGCACCTTGCAAGGGGCGTACAATGAGCAGTTCTTC. Amino acids: CASTLQGAYNEQFF.

This clonotype was seen at least ten times. The chain combines TRBV13 with TRBJ1-2; the match to TRBD1 covers 9 bases. The germline V gene encodes CDR1 PRHDT and CDR2 FYEKMQ (reference sequence). Trimming took 4 bases from V and 5 from J; bases not matched to a gene: 11. The CDR3 covers 16 residues. The CDR3 region is CASSSYGDRARYGYTF. For the CDR3, the DNA is TGTGCCAGCAGCTCCTATGGGGACAGGGCCCGGTATGGCTACACCTTC.

V gene TRBV3-1 combines with J gene TRBJ2-7; the match to TRBD1 covers 7 bases. The germline V gene has CDR1 LGHDT and CDR2 YNNKEL (reference sequence). Trimming took 4 bases from V and 5 from J; bases not matched to a gene: 5. This CDR3 comprises 13 residues. CDR3 amino acids: CASSLQGTHEQYF. As DNA, the CDR3 is TGTGCCAGCAGCCTACAGGGGACCCACGAGCAGTACTTC.

This clonotype has at least ten counts. This sequence joins TRBV3-1 and TRBJ2-7; weak D call: TRBD1 (6 bases). CDR3 size: 13 residues. V lost 1 base, J lost 11 bases, and 15 bases lay in between. Germline V gene lookup returns CDR1 LGHDT and CDR2 YNNKEL (reference sequence). The CDR3 nucleotides are TGTGCCAGCAGCCAAGGTGATCAGGGGACAAAGTACTTC. Protein product: CASSQGDQGTKYF.

The rearrangement uses TRBV28 and TRBJ1-5; unclear D gene. V was trimmed by 6 bases and J by 0 bases, leaving 15 bases between them. This CDR3 contains 16 residues. Germline assignment: CDR1 MDHEN and CDR2 SYDVKM. CDR3 coding DNA: TGTGCCAGCAGGTTTCTGTATTGGGCTAGCAATCAGCCCCAGCATTTT. Translation gives CASRFLYWASNQPQHF.

There are many counts of this clonotype. V gene TRBV24-1 combines with J gene TRBJ2-3, with a tentative D call TRBD1 (6 bases). CDR1 is KGHDR, CDR2 SFDVKD, per germline. The CDR3 spans 14 residues. V was pared by 9 bases and J by 2 bases, with 14 bases between. CDR3 sequence reads: CATALQGTTDTQYF. The CDR3 coding sequence is TGTGCCACCGCATTACAGGGAACCACAGATACGCAGTATTTT.

This chain uses TRBV20-1 with TRBJ1-1; possibly TRBD1 for D (5 bases). The CDR3 totals 12 residues. Germline V gives CDR1 DFQATT, CDR2 SNEGSKA (reference sequence). V lost 2 bases, J lost 3 bases, and 7 bases lay in between. The CDR3 bases are TGCAGTGCTAGACCCAGGGACACTGAAGCTTTCTTT. This gives the protein CSARPRDTEAFF.

In this sample, this clonotype turned up a few times. V and J are TRBV19 and TRBJ1-2; D is possibly TRBD1 (5 bases). The CDR3 totals 14 residues. V was cut by 3 bases and J by 8 bases, with 16 bases left in between. Germline loops: CDR1 LNHDA, CDR2 SQIVND (reference sequence). The CDR3 DNA is TGTGCCAGTAGTATGGGGCAGGGAAGGCGAGGCTACACCTTC. Its translation is CASSMGQGRRGYTF.

Comments on this clonotype: Its ends do not fully match the called genes, so a read error is possible. The chain couples TRBV27 to TRBJ2-3; 7 positions match TRBD2. This CDR3 has 15 residues. Per germline, CDR1 MNHEY and CDR2 SMNVEV (reference sequence). This CDR3 is CARSFSSGSVDTQYF. The CDR3 coding sequence is TGTGCCAGAAGTTTTTCTAGCGGTTCTGTAGATACGCAGTATTTT.

This clonotype was recorded at least ten times. The chain is built from TRBV2 and TRBJ2-5; D possibly uses TRBD1 or TRBD2 (5 bases each). Trimming removed 6 bases from V and 1 base from J, with 15 bases in between. The CDR3 is made up of 15 amino acids. Germline V CDR1 and CDR2: SNHLY, FYNNEI. The chain's CDR3 is CASRASGTFQETQYF. CDR3 nucleotides: TGTGCCAGCAGGGCTTCCGGGACGTTCCAAGAGACCCAGTACTTC.

The chain couples TRBV27 to TRBJ2-7, with a possible D match to TRBD2 (7 bases). This CDR3 is built from 13 residues. CDR1 MNHEY and CDR2 SMNVEV come from the germline V gene (reference sequence). V lost 3 bases, J lost 7 bases, and 13 bases lay in between. CDR3 region: CASSFGGAGEQYF. CDR3 sequence (DNA): TGTGCCAGCAGTTTTGGGGGGGCGGGGGAGCAGTACTTC.

About this clonotype itself: This could be a read error, since a much larger clone is one nucleotide away. The chain joins TRBV5-1 to TRBJ2-5; possible D gene TRBD2, 6 bases. The CDR3 loop spans 12 amino acids. Germline V CDR1 and CDR2: SGHRS, YFSETQ. The CDR3 DNA reads as TGCGCCAGCAGCTTGGGTCGGGAGACCCACTACTTC. This translates into CASSLGRETHYF.

The chain has TRBV7-9 and TRBJ2-2; D might be TRBD1 (6 bases). Germline V gene data show CDR1 as SEHNR and CDR2 as FQNEAQ (reference sequence). V lost 7 bases and J 3 bases, leaving 15 bases between the germline ends. The CDR3 runs 15 residues. CDR3 protein: CASIGGAGDTGELFF. In DNA form, the CDR3 reads TGTGCCAGCATTGGGGGCGCCGGGGACACCGGGGAGCTGTTTTTT.

This rearrangement joins TRBV10-3 to TRBJ2-5, with 10 bases aligning to TRBD2. The trim removed 3 bases at V and 4 bases at J, leaving 11 bases unmatched. The germline V gene encodes CDR1 ENHRY and CDR2 SYGVKD. The CDR3 has 17 residues. CDR3 DNA: TGTGCCATCAGTGAAGCCCTAGGACTAGCGGTCCGAGAGACCCAGTACTTC. Translating it yields CAISEALGLAVRETQYF.

This clonotype showed up many times. This rearrangement joins TRBV5-1 to TRBJ1-1, with 7 bases that match TRBD1. V gave up 4 bases and J gave up 1 base; unmatched junction bases: 7. The CDR3 contains 15 residues. CDR1 is SGHRS and CDR2 is YFSETQ in the germline V gene. The CDR3 loop is CASSVTGTANTEAFF. The CDR3 DNA reads TGCGCCAGCAGCGTAACCGGGACAGCGAACACTGAAGCTTTCTTT.

On this clonotype: This may arise from a read error, as a much more abundant clone is one base away. V gene TRBV15 combines with J gene TRBJ2-7; TRBD1 matches 9 bases. This CDR3 is 15 amino acids long. Germline V lookup: CDR1 LNHNV, CDR2 YYDKDF (reference sequence). Here the CDR3 DNA reads TGTGTCACCAGCGGACCGGGACAGGGTCAGTACGAGCAGTACTTC. The encoded protein is CVTSGPGQGQYEQYF.

The chain carries TRBV20-1 and TRBJ1-5; TRBD1 aligns across 7 bases. Germline loops: CDR1 DFQATT, CDR2 SNEGSKA (reference sequence). With 6 bases clipped from V and 3 bases from J, the junction kept 8 bases outside the gene matches. The CDR3 is made up of 14 amino acids. CDR3 bases: TGCAGTGCCTTGGGACAGAAGTTCAATCAGCCCCAGCATTTT. Translating gives CSALGQKFNQPQHF.

This clonotype was picked up many times. The chain is built from TRBV10-3 and TRBJ1-3; 7 bases are shared with TRBD1. The junction had 1 base not matched to a gene; V was cut back by 5 bases and J by 0 bases. Germline CDR1 is ENHRY and CDR2 is SYGVKD. The CDR3 is 14 residues long. The CDR3 loop is CAISWDSSGNTIYF. In nucleotides, the CDR3 is TGTGCCATCAGTTGGGACAGCTCTGGAAACACCATATATTTT.